These 29 T cell receptor beta chains were sequenced from one sample in a study of CD8+ T cells in alopecia areata. cDNA reverse transcribed from extracted RNA served as the sequencing template. Repertoires were generated with immunoSEQ multiplex PCR, while TCRdb's copy carries only in-frame clones and drops some. Of around 250,000 clones in the sample, roughly 69% were seen once. This sample comprised CD4+ T cells sorted from blood, obtained at week 0. The receptors here all came from a human donor with alopecia areata.

The chain uses TRBV7-2 and TRBJ1-1, with a tentative D call TRBD1 (5 bases). V shed 7 bases and J shed 4 bases, with 13 bases lying between them. The CDR3 runs to 13 residues. Germline CDR1 reads SGHTA; CDR2 reads FQGNSA. The CDR3 DNA reads TGTGCCAGCACCCAGCGAAGGGGCACTGAAGCTTTCTTT. Translated: CASTQRRGTEAFF.

The rearrangement joins TRBV5-6 to TRBJ2-7, with 7 bases that match TRBD1. Germline V lookup: CDR1 SGHDT, CDR2 YYEEEE. The CDR3 is 15 amino acids. The J segment lost 3 bases and the V segment lost 0 bases, leaving 6 bases of the junction unmatched. In DNA, the CDR3 is TGTGCCAGCAGCTTGGTGGGGACAGAATACTACGAGCAGTACTTC. Amino acid sequence: CASSLVGTEYYEQYF.

The chain joins TRBV30 to TRBJ1-2; D gene unclear. From germline, CDR1 is GTSNPN and CDR2 SVGIG (reference sequence). The CDR3 contains 11 residues. V lost 4 bases, J lost 4 bases, and 7 bases lay in between. The CDR3 region is CAWTASYGYTF. CDR3 bases: TGTGCCTGGACAGCAAGCTATGGCTACACCTTC.

This clone was picked up one time. The rearrangement joins TRBV30 to TRBJ2-1, with TRBD2 matching over 12 bases. Germline V gene sequence: CDR1 GTSNPN, CDR2 SVGIG (reference sequence). J was trimmed by 7 bases and V by 3 bases; bases with no gene match: 7. The CDR3 has 15 residues. This CDR3 is CAWRRLAGAGNEQFF. The CDR3 DNA is TGTGCCTGGAGGCGACTAGCGGGGGCGGGGAATGAGCAGTTCTTC.

V gene TRBV2 combines with J gene TRBJ1-6; D is unclear. CDR1 and CDR2 from the germline V gene are SNHLY and FYNNEI. The CDR3 has 12 amino acids. Trimming removed 6 bases from V and 10 bases from J, with 10 bases in between. The DNA for the CDR3 is TGTGCCAGCAGCGATGAGGGCTCACCCCTCCACTTT. This translates into CASSDEGSPLHF. The complete variable domain, with remaining parts taken from reference TRBV2 and TRBJ1-6, reads EPEVTQTPSHQVTQMGQEVILRCVPISNHLYFYWYRQILGQKVEFLVSFYNNEISEKSEIFDDQFSVERPDGSNFTLKIRSTKLEDSAMYFCASSDEGSPLHFGNGTRLTVT.

This chain links TRBV29-1 with TRBJ2-3; 7 bases agree with TRBD2. Germline CDR1 and CDR2: SQVTM and ANQGSEA. The CDR3 has 16 amino acids. After removal of 7 bases from V and 2 bases from J, the junction contained 15 bases not matched to a gene. The CDR3 sequence is CSGQKRGSSLTDTQYF. The CDR3 nucleotides are TGCAGCGGACAGAAGCGGGGCAGTTCCCTCACAGATACGCAGTATTTT.

Only a few counts were recorded for this clone. V gene TRBV9 combines with J gene TRBJ2-2, with TRBD2 matching 11 bases. Germline assignment: CDR1 SGDLS and CDR2 YYNGEE. V was pared by 4 bases and J by 1 base, with 3 bases of the junction left unmatched. CDR3 length: 16 residues. The CDR3 reads CASSIGTSGNTGELFF. CDR3 DNA sequence: TGTGCCAGCAGCATCGGGACTAGCGGGAACACCGGGGAGCTGTTTTTT. The full variable domain, in which reference TRBV9 and TRBJ2-2 provide the parts outside the CDR3, is DSGVTQTPKHLITATGQRVTLRCSPRSGDLSVYWYQQSLDQGLQFLIQYYNGEERAKGNILERFSAQQFPDLHSELNLSSLELGDSALYFCASSIGTSGNTGELFFGEGSRLTVL.

The V and J genes are TRBV29-1 and TRBJ1-1, with D maybe TRBD1 (6 bases). The germline gives CDR1 SQVTM, CDR2 ANQGSEA. The CDR3 totals 13 residues. Trimming cost V 4 bases and J 4 bases, with 13 bases left between them. CDR3 in DNA: TGCAGCGTTGCCAGGGGTGGGGGCACTGAAGCTTTCTTT. It specifies CSVARGGGTEAFF.

V usage is TRBV5-4 and J usage is TRBJ1-2, with D hard to call. V lost 0 bases, J lost 3 bases, and 9 bases lay in between. In germline, CDR1 is SGHNT, CDR2 YYREEE (reference sequence). CDR3 size: 14 residues. The CDR3 nucleotides read TGTGCCAGCAGCTTGGTTGACCTTGACTATGGCTACACCTTC. This translates into CASSLVDLDYGYTF.

The chain recombines TRBV30 with TRBJ1-2; no clear D. Germline CDR1 reads GTSNPN; CDR2 reads SVGIG (reference sequence). With 6 bases removed from V and 8 bases from J, the gap between germline ends came to 16 bases. The CDR3 length is 12 residues. CDR3 amino acids: CACTPGSSGYTF. For the CDR3, the DNA is TGTGCCTGTACGCCCGGATCTAGCGGCTACACCTTC.

This clone occurred a few times. This chain connects TRBV9 to TRBJ1-1; D is undetermined. Germline V gene sequence: CDR1 SGDLS, CDR2 YYNGEE. V lost 2 bases, J lost 0 bases, and 8 bases lay in between. The CDR3 has 14 residues. CDR3 in amino acids: CASSVRGLNTEAFF. In DNA form, the CDR3 reads TGTGCCAGCAGCGTTCGAGGGTTGAACACTGAAGCTTTCTTT.

CDR3 nucleotide sequence: TGCGCCAGCAGCTTGCGCACAGGGTCCGGGGAGCTGTTTTTT. Protein sequence: CASSLRTGSGELFF. The chain carries TRBV5-1 and TRBJ2-2; a weak D match, TRBD1 (6 bases). This CDR3 is built from 14 residues. Germline V CDR1 and CDR2: SGHRS, YFSETQ. Trimming took off 1 base at V and 6 bases at J, with 10 bases between the two ends.

This clone was counted between two and nine times. The rearrangement uses TRBV4-1 and TRBJ1-2; possibly TRBD1 for D (6 bases). V dropped 0 bases and J dropped 3 bases, with 8 bases sitting between them. CDR3 length equals 14 residues. CDR1 and CDR2 from the germline V gene are MGHRA and YSYEKL. The CDR3 loop is CASSQERGHYGYTF. DNA for the CDR3: TGCGCCAGCAGCCAAGAACGGGGGCACTATGGCTACACCTTC.

This clone was counted a few times. The CDR3 loop reads CSVWGIYGYTF. The DNA of the CDR3 is TGCAGCGTTTGGGGGATCTATGGCTACACCTTC. This chain connects TRBV29-1 to TRBJ1-2; D perhaps matches TRBD1 (5 bases). There are 11 residues in the CDR3. V was shortened by 5 bases and J by 4 bases, with 8 bases between the two germline ends. Germline CDR1 SQVTM, CDR2 ANQGSEA.

Only a few counts were recorded for this clone. The chain recombines TRBV6-6 with TRBJ1-2; D perhaps matches TRBD1 (6 bases). V was shortened by 10 bases and J by 2 bases, with 20 bases between the two germline ends. The CDR3 is 15 residues long. Germline values: CDR1 MNHNY, CDR2 SVGAGI (reference sequence). CDR3 bases: TGTGCCATCTTTCCTCCGGGACACTTGAACTATGGCTACACCTTC. The encoded protein is CAIFPPGHLNYGYTF.

This clone has more than one count but fewer than ten. V and J are TRBV7-3 and TRBJ1-1; D uncertain. Trimming pared 3 bases from V and 3 bases from J, leaving 11 bases between. Germline V gives CDR1 SGHTA, CDR2 FQGTGA. This CDR3 is 14 amino acids long. The CDR3 coding sequence is TGTGCCAGCAGCTTTGGATCTGAATACACTGAAGCTTTCTTT. This encodes CASSFGSEYTEAFF.

The chain carries TRBV9 and TRBJ2-5; the match to TRBD2 covers 8 bases. CDR3 length: 14 amino acids. Trimming took 0 bases from V and 7 from J; bases not matched to a gene: 5. Germline V gene data show CDR1 as SGDLS and CDR2 as YYNGEE. The CDR3 DNA reads TGTGCCAGCAGCGTAGATGGCCTAGCGGGGACCCAGTACTTC. This gives the protein CASSVDGLAGTQYF.

The chain recombines TRBV5-1 with TRBJ2-6, with TRBD1 matching over 8 bases. The germline gives CDR1 SGHRS, CDR2 YFSETQ. J lost 2 bases, V lost 4 bases, and 2 bases had no gene match. The CDR3 runs 15 residues. The CDR3 DNA reads TGCGCCAGCAGCCCGGACAGGGCTGGGGCCAACGTCCTGACTTTC. The encoded protein is CASSPDRAGANVLTF.

The rearrangement joins TRBV6-5 to TRBJ2-1; the D gene is possibly TRBD2 (6 bases). The CDR3 contains 15 residues. Germline CDR1 reads MNHEY; CDR2 reads SVGAGI. Trimming took off 0 bases at V and 5 bases at J, with 11 bases between the two ends. In DNA form, the CDR3 reads TGTGCCAGCAGTTACTCGTGGGGGGAGAACAATGAGCAGTTCTTC. Residues: CASSYSWGENNEQFF.

This sequence joins TRBV5-1 and TRBJ1-6, with D unclear. The CDR3 totals 13 residues. CDR1 SGHRS and CDR2 YFSETQ come from the germline V gene. The V gene lost 7 bases and the J gene lost 10 bases, with 15 bases spanning the gap. CDR3 sequence: CASSRAAGSPLHF. CDR3 sequence (DNA): TGCGCCAGCTCTCGGGCCGCGGGATCACCCCTCCACTTT.

This sequence joins TRBV30 and TRBJ2-5; 8 positions match TRBD2. The CDR3 length is 16 residues. The V gene's germline CDR1 is GTSNPN and CDR2 SVGIG (reference sequence). V was clipped by 0 bases and J by 4 bases; unmatched bases: 10. CDR3 protein: CAWSVGTRVSGETQYF. In DNA form, the CDR3 reads TGTGCCTGGAGTGTAGGGACTAGAGTATCTGGAGAGACCCAGTACTTC.

The rearrangement links TRBV9 to TRBJ2-1; D gene ambiguous. Trimming removed 3 bases from V and 6 bases from J, with 16 bases in between. The CDR3 length is 15 residues. Germline loops: CDR1 SGDLS, CDR2 YYNGEE. CDR3 residues: CASSAFGANGNEQFF. DNA of the CDR3: TGTGCCAGCAGCGCCTTCGGAGCGAATGGCAATGAGCAGTTCTTC. Supplemented by reference TRBV9 and TRBJ2-1, the full variable domain reads DSGVTQTPKHLITATGQRVTLRCSPRSGDLSVYWYQQSLDQGLQFLIQYYNGEERAKGNILERFSAQQFPDLHSELNLSSLELGDSALYFCASSAFGANGNEQFFGPGTRLTVL.

This chain uses TRBV5-1 with TRBJ1-6; D is unresolved. This CDR3 region has 13 residues. Trimming took 0 bases from V and 7 from J, leaving 5 bases between them. Germline CDR1 SGHRS, CDR2 YFSETQ. DNA for the CDR3: TGCGCCAGCAGCTTGGGCGTAAATTCACCCCTCCACTTT. It codes for CASSLGVNSPLHF.

The chain is built from TRBV2 and TRBJ1-6, with D hard to call. The germline CDR1 and CDR2 sequences are SNHLY and FYNNEI. The CDR3 has 12 residues. The V end was cut by 3 bases, the J end by 9 bases, with 6 bases between. The CDR3 is CASSDSFSPLHF. The CDR3 DNA sequence: TGTGCCAGCAGTGATTCCTTTTCACCCCTCCACTTT.

The rearrangement uses TRBV5-6 and TRBJ2-2, with D unresolved. V was pared by 5 bases and J by 6 bases, with 11 bases between. Germline CDR1 and CDR2: SGHDT and YYEEEE. The CDR3 sequence is 13 residues long. CDR3 residues: CASSPASAGELFF. In DNA, the CDR3 is TGTGCCAGCAGTCCGGCCTCGGCCGGGGAGCTGTTTTTT.

Many counts were recorded for this clone. V is TRBV7-9 and J is TRBJ2-2, with D tentatively TRBD1 (5 bases). Trimming stripped 6 bases from V and 0 bases from J, with 11 bases between. CDR1 and CDR2 (germline): SEHNR, FQNEAQ (reference sequence). The CDR3 totals 15 residues. CDR3 sequence (DNA): TGTGCCAGCAGGCCTGGGGCTGCGAACACCGGGGAGCTGTTTTTT. As protein: CASRPGAANTGELFF.

This rearrangement joins TRBV5-1 to TRBJ2-3, with 7 bases fitting TRBD2. V trimming: 2 bases; J trimming: 0 bases; junction bases outside the gene matches: 0. The length of the CDR3 is 14 residues. Germline-derived CDR1 and CDR2 are SGHRS and YFSETQ. CDR3 nucleotides: TGCGCCAGCAGCTTACTAGCGAGCACAGATACGCAGTATTTT. Amino acid sequence: CASSLLASTDTQYF.

In this sample, this clone turned up a few times. V usage is TRBV30 and J usage is TRBJ1-2; D is unclear. The V gene lost 2 bases and the J gene lost 8 bases, with 12 bases spanning the gap. CDR1 is GTSNPN and CDR2 is SVGIG in the germline V gene (reference sequence). This CDR3 has 12 residues. The CDR3 spells CAWSPHARGYTF. Here the CDR3 DNA reads TGTGCCTGGAGTCCCCATGCCAGAGGCTACACCTTC.

This clone was observed a handful of times. The chain joins TRBV5-1 to TRBJ2-1; D is undetermined. V was clipped by 2 bases and J by 7 bases, with 7 bases between them. There are 12 residues in the CDR3. CDR1 and CDR2 from the germline V gene are SGHRS and YFSETQ. The CDR3 DNA reads as TGCGCCAGCAGCTTTTCAAGGAATGAGCAGTTCTTC. It translates to CASSFSRNEQFF.